The rows below give T cell receptor beta chains drawn from one sample of a study of blood T cell repertoires in COVID-19. The data were produced by immunoSEQ multiplex PCR, yet TCRdb's version contains in-frame clones alone and is incomplete. This sample carries 55,000 to 75,000 clones, roughly 80% of them seen once, and the ten largest clones take about 8.8%. The specimen sequenced was peripheral blood. The receptors were gathered from a man older than 75 with COVID-19, enrolled during active disease. Both conserved end residues are part of each CDR3. The order of the fields is D gene, clone size, J gene, CDR3 length, V gene, CDR3 protein, CDR3 DNA. D genes are given only for firm matches. Size is omitted from some rows. Given values are once, few, many or a class for expanded clones.

. . TRBJ2-5 15 TRBV18 CASSLPTGYQETQYF TGTGCCAGCTCACTCCCTACAGGTTACCAAGAGACCCAGTACTTC
TRBD2 . TRBJ2-2 14 TRBV27 CASSLSGGGGELFF TGTGCCAGCAGTTTGAGCGGGGGTGGCGGGGAGCTGTTTTTT
TRBD1 once TRBJ1-1 15 TRBV3-1/TRBV3-2 CASSAQTGGRTEAFF TGTGCCAGCAGCGCACAGACAGGGGGCAGGACTGAAGCTTTCTTT
. once TRBJ2-3 13 TRBV25-1 CASRASATDTQYF TGTGCCAGCAGGGCTAGCGCAACAGATACGCAGTATTTT
TRBD2 once TRBJ2-3 16 TRBV18 CASSPPTSGIRDTQYF TGTGCCAGCTCACCACCGACTAGCGGGATCCGAGATACGCAGTATTTT
. . TRBJ1-1 13 TRBV6-6 CASRRPGNTEAFF TGTGCCAGCCGCCGCCCGGGGAACACTGAAGCTTTCTTT
. . TRBJ1-4 12 TRBV29-1 CSVFQGDEKLFF TGCAGCGTCTTCCAGGGTGATGAAAAACTGTTTTTT
TRBD1 . TRBJ1-1 13 TRBV6-5 CASSRDSPPEAFF TGTGCCAGCAGTAGGGACAGCCCTCCTGAAGCTTTCTTT
TRBD1 . TRBJ1-2 14 TRBV6-5 CASSRGQLNYGYTF TGTGCCAGCAGCAGGGGACAGTTAAACTATGGCTACACCTTC
. . TRBJ1-5 15 TRBV24-1 CATSANREGNQPQHF TGTGCCACCAGTGCAAACAGGGAGGGGAATCAGCCCCAGCATTTT
TRBD1 . TRBJ2-7 14 TRBV19 CASSEGQGDYEQYF TGTGCCAGTAGTGAGGGACAGGGGGACTACGAGCAGTACTTC
TRBD1 . TRBJ1-1 15 TRBV25-1 CASAVYKGAQTEAFF TGTGCCAGCGCCGTTTACAAGGGGGCGCAAACTGAAGCTTTCTTT
. . TRBJ1-1 11 TRBV20-1 CSASGTTEAFF TGCAGTGCTAGTGGAACTACGGAAGCTTTCTTT
. once TRBJ1-6 15 TRBV9 CASSVDAGVNSPLHF TGTGCCAGCAGCGTAGACGCCGGGGTAAATTCACCCCTCCACTTT
. . TRBJ1-6 15 TRBV4-3 CASSQLGSGDSPLHF TGCGCCAGCAGCCAATTGGGGTCCGGGGATTCACCCCTCCACTTT
. . TRBJ2-1 16 TRBV4-3 CASSQDQRGIKNEQFF TGCGCCAGCAGCCAAGATCAGAGGGGGATAAAAAATGAGCAGTTCTTC
TRBD2 . TRBJ2-3 17 TRBV5-1 CASGVKRGGAQVDTQYF TGCGCCAGCGGCGTAAAGCGGGGGGGCGCGCAAGTAGATACGCAGTATTTT